The T cell receptor (beta chain) under discussion was sequenced for a study of blood T cell repertoires in COVID-19. Whole-study context: Researchers got acute and convalescent COVID-19 samples from the United States, Italy and Spain.

Germline V gene lookup returns CDR1 SGHAT and CDR2 FQNNGV. The length of the CDR3 is 14 residues. Deletions cut 8 bases from V and 1 base from J, with 9 bases between. Seattle participants joined during active infection and were tracked over time. Authors' data handling: Nucleated cell number was recorded as an estimate derived from reference gene primer amplification. The protocol was immunoSEQ multiplex PCR, while the TCRdb copy is restricted to in-frame clones and leaves out a portion. V and J calls and clone size are copied from that table; D and trimming were computed from the DNA. The table includes about 420,000 clones, around 90% detected once.

The clonotype originates from a man between 18 and 35 years old with COVID-19, enrolled during active disease. Sequenced input: peripheral blood. The rearrangement joins TRBV11-2 to TRBJ2-6; no reliable D call. The CDR3 loop is CASGSGSGANVLTF. The CDR3 region has the DNA TGTGCCAGCGGTTCCGGTTCTGGGGCCAACGTCCTGACTTTC.